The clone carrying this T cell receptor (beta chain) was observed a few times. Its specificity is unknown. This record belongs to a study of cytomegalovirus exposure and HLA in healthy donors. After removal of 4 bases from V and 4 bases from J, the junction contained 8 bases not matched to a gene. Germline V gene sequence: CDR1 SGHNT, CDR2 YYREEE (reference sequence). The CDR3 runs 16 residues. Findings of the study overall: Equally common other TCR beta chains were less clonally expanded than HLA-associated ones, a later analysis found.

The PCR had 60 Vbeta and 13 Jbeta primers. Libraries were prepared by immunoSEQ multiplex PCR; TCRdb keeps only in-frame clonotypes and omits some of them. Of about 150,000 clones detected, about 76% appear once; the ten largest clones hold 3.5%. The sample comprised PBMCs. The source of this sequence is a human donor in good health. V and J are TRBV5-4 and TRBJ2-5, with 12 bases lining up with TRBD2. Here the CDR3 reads CASSPPGLAGTETQYF. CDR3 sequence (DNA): TGTGCCAGCAGCCCCCCGGGACTAGCGGGTACAGAGACCCAGTACTTC. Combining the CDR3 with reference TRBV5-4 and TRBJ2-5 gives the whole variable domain ETGVTQSPTHLIKTRGQQVTLRCSSQSGHNTVSWYQQALGQGPQFIFQYYREEENGRGNFPPRFSGLQFPNYSSELNVNALELDDSALYLCASSPPGLAGTETQYFGPGTRLLVL.